This TCR beta chain derives from a study of T cell responses to AZD1222 COVID-19 vaccine (dated by TCRdb to 2020 to 2023). For the wider study: Because spike-specific TCR depth and breadth did not differ between the two schedules, AZD1222 recipients who got a second dose at roughly 4 weeks were pooled with those who got a second dose at roughly 12 weeks. Enrollment into the trials was organized by age into subgroups of 18-55, 56-69 and 70-plus years, and those subgroups contained roughly 140, 27 and 60 TCR-sequenced participants, respectively. A total of approximately 240 trial participants underwent TCR sequencing, of whom about 210 received two doses of AZD1222 and approximately 25 received two doses of the MenACWY control vaccine.

The meaning of the sample's time point label: baseline before first vaccination. Samples from vaccinated people were obtained from the UK trials COV001 and COV002, which included a single-blind randomized controlled phase 2/3 trial of AZD1222 (ChAdOx1 nCoV-19) in healthy adults. Trial participant PBMC samples were collected at day 0 and day 28 after the second dose for TCRbeta chain sequencing. Only one count was recorded for this clone. No cognate antigen has been identified for it. No quality values exist for individual bases; no much larger clone is one base distant. The CDR3 regions of human TCRbeta chains were analyzed by immunosequencing. The original pipeline was this. TCRs in the repertoires were compared against a reference library of SARS-CoV-2-specific TCRs that had been generated with the MIRA antigen-specificity platform. Breadth was defined as the fraction of unique TCRs that were SARS-CoV-2-associated. Depth was defined as the fraction of total T cells that were SARS-CoV-2-associated. Using the MIRA data, each spike-specific TCR was assigned both to the spike region to which the TCR was reactive and to a CD4 or CD8 class. Log10-transformed breadth and depth values were compared by one-way ANOVA with Sidak's multiple comparisons tests. In TCRdb, the immuneACCESS table is reduced to in-frame sequences with V and J assigned. These tables do not hold every clone; where another copy was compared, an unresolved V gene accounts for under half, and the others remain unexplained. V, J and clone size were drawn from that table, and D and trimming were deduced from the DNA. The sample records about 130,000 clones, approximately 86% of which are singletons. Around 12% of the sample lies in the top ten.

The junction carries 14 bases between V and J, which are trimmed by 1 base and 8 bases respectively. CDR1 and CDR2, per the germline V gene, are SGHDN and FVKESK. Taken from cysteine to phenylalanine, the CDR3 has 14 residues. The sequence is cut down to CDR3 DNA, 42 bases in frame from base 1. Overall study results and their limits: Because no day 14 peak-response samples were available, repertoires were characterized only after the peak T cell response. The 56-69-year group was small, and its depth increase did not reach significance, likely because of low power. A significant rise in spike-specific TCR breadth and depth was observed after two AZD1222 doses relative to day 0 and relative to MenACWY recipients. Conclusions about previously exposed vaccinees are limited because only five to seven AZD1222 recipients were SARS-CoV-2 seropositive at baseline. Participants were mostly white British and included more females than males, and it was suggested by the authors that clonal diversity may have been underestimated. Vaccine-associated CD4 TCRs spanned the whole spike protein, with dominant responses in regions 160-218 and 743-854. Reportedly, close to half of the unique spike-specific TCRs recognized epitopes lying outside the regions that are mutated in the B.1.351 and B.1.1.7 variants.

The clonotype comes from an adult in good health. This receptor chain uses TRBV14 and TRBJ1-2, with TRBD1 tentatively as D gene (5 bases match). Specimen: peripheral blood, collected on day 0 of AZD1222 vaccination. The CDR3 is CASSQAGSTGGYTF. The DNA sequence reads TGTGCCAGCAGCCAAGCCGGGTCAACAGGAGGCTACACCTTC.